This T cell receptor (beta chain) was captured in a study of naive and memory T cell subsets. Two oligonucleotides, mixed equimolar, formed the beta constant-region primer covering TRBC1 and TRBC2. Ligated cDNA was amplified by four rounds of PCR with nested alpha and beta constant-region primers and SP2. One entry per CDR3 protein results from TCRdb running MiXCR on the UMI-ligation and nested PCR reads. Counted here are under 150,000 distinct CDR3 sequences, about 20% occurring once; the ten biggest clones make up around 0.63%. As concerns this clonotype: Antigen unknown.

Trimming cost V 5 bases and J 0 bases, with 12 bases left between them. CDR3 length: 15 amino acids. The germline CDR1 and CDR2 sequences are MDHEN and SYDVKM. Study-wide results and limits: Naive and memory subsets had different power law exponents for TCR abundance. Possibly reflecting memory cells re-expressing CD45RA, a few larger clonotypes occurred in naive repertoires, especially CD8.

Separate alpha and beta amplification began at the second PCR step. The sample comprised naive CD8+ T cells from blood. This TCR came from a human donor in good health. The chain uses TRBV28 and TRBJ2-3; D possibly corresponds to TRBD2 (5 bases). The CDR3 coding sequence is TGTGCCAGCAGTCCGAATAGCGTAAGCACAGATACGCAGTATTTT. It translates to CASSPNSVSTDTQYF. Full variable domain (remainder filled in from reference TRBV28 and TRBJ2-3): DVKVTQSSRYLVKRTGEKVFLECVQDMDHENMFWYRQDPGLGLRLIYFSYDVKMKEKGDIPEGYSVSREKKERFSLILESASTNQTSMYLCASSPNSVSTDTQYFGPGTRLTVL.